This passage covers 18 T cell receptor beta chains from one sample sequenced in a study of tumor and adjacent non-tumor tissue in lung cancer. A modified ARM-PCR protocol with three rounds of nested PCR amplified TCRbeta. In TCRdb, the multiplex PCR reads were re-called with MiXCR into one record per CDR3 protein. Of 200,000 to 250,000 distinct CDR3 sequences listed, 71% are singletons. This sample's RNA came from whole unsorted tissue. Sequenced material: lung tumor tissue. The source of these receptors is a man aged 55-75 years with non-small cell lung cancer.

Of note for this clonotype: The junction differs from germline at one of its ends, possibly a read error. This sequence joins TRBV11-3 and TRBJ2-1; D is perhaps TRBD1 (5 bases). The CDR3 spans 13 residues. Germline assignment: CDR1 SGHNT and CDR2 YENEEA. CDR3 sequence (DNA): TGTGCCGGCAGCTTTACAGGATTCAATCGGCAGTTCTTC. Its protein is CAGSFTGFNRQFF.

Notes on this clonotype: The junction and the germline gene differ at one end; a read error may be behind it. The CDR3, as DNA: TGCGCCAGGAGCCATTTATCCGGGGAGCTTTTTTTT. Encoded protein: CARSHLSGELFF. The chain employs TRBV4-1 and TRBJ2-2; possibly TRBD2 for D (5 bases). Germline CDR1 is MGHRA and CDR2 is YSYEKL. The CDR3 totals 12 residues.

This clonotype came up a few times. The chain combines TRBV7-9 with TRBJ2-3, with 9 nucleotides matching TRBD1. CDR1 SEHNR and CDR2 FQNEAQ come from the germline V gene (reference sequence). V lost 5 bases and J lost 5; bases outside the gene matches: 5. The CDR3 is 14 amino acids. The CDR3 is CASSRGQGGDTQYF. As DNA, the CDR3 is TGTGCCAGCAGCCGGGGACAGGGAGGAGATACGCAGTATTTT.

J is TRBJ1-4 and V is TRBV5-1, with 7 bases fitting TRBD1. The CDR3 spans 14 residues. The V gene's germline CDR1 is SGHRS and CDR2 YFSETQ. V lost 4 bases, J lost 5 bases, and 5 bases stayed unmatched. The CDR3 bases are TGCGCCAGCAGCCCGGGACAGACAAATGAAAAACTGTTTTTT. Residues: CASSPGQTNEKLFF. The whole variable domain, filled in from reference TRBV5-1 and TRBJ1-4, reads KAGVTQTPRYLIKTRGQQVTLSCSPISGHRSVSWYQQTPGQGLQFLFEYFSETQRNKGNFPGRFSGRQFSNSRSEMNVSTLELGDSALYLCASSPGQTNEKLFFGSGTQLSVL.

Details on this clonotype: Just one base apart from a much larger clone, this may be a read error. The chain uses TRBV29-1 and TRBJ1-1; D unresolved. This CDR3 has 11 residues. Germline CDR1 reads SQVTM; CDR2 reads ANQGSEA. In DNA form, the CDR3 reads TGCAGCGTTGAAGATAACACTGAAGTTTTCTTT. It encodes CSVEDNTEVFF.

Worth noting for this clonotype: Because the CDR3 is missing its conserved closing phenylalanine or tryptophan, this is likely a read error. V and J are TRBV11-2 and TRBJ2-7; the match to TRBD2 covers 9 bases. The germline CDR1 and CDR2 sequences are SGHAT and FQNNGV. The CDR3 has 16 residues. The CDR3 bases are TGTGCCATCAGCTCAGGCGGGGGGGCCTTTGCCTACGAGCAGTACCTT. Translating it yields CAISSGGGAFAYEQYL.

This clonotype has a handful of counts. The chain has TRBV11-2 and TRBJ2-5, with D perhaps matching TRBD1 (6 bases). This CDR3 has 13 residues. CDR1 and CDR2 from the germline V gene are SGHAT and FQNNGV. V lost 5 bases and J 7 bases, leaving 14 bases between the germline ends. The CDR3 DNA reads TGTGCCAGCAGCGGACAGTCAGGTGGGACCCAGTACTTC. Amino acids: CASSGQSGGTQYF.

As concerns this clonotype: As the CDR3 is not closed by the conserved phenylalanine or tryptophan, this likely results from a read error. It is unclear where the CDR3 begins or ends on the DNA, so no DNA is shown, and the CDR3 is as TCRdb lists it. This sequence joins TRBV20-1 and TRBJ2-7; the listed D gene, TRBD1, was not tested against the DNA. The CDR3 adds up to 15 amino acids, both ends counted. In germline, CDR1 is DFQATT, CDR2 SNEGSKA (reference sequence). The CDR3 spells CSARDGGKGDYEHYL.

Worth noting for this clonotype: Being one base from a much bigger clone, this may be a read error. CDR3 in amino acids: CSAIEDRANNSPLQF. CDR3 nucleotides: TGCAGTGCTATTGAGGACAGAGCGAATAATTCACCCCTCCAGTTT. The V and J genes are TRBV20-1 and TRBJ1-6; D may be TRBD1 (6 bases). The CDR3 consists of 15 residues. CDR1 and CDR2 from the germline V gene are DFQATT and SNEGSKA (reference sequence).

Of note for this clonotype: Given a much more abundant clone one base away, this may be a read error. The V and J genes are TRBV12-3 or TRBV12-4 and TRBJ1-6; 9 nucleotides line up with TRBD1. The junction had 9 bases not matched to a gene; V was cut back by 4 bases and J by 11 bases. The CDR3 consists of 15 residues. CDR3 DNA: TGTGCCAGCAGTTCCCACAGGGGGCTCGGAACACCCCTCCACTTT. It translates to CASSSHRGLGTPLHF.

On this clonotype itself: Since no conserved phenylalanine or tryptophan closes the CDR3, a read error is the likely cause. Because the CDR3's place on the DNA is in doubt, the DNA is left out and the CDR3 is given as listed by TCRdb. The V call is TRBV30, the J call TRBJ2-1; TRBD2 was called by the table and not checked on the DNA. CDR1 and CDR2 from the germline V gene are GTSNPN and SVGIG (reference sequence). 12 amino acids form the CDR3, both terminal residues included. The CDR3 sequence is CAWGDYNNEQFL.

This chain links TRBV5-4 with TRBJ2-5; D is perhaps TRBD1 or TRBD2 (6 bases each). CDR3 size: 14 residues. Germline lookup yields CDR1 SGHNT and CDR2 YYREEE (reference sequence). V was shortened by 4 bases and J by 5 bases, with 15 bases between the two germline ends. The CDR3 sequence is CASSITLGGETQYF. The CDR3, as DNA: TGTGCCAGCAGCATTACTCTGGGGGGCGAGACCCAGTACTTC.

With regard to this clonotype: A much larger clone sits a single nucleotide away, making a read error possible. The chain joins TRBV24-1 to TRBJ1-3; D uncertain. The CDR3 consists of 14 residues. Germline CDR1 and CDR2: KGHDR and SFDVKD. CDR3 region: CATRKRKAGNTVYF. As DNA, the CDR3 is TGTGCCACCAGAAAAAGGAAGGCGGGAAACACCGTATATTTT.

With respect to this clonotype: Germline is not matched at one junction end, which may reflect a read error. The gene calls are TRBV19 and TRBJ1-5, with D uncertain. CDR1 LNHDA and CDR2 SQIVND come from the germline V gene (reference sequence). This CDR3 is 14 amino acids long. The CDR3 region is CASSYVMSNQPQRF. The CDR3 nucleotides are TGTGCCAGTAGTTACGTGATGAGCAATCAGCCCCAGCGTTTT.

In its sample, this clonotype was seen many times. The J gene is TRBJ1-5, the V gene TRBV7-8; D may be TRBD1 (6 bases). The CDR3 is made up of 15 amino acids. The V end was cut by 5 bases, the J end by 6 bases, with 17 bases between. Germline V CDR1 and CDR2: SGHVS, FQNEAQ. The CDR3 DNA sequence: TGTGCCAGCAGCCTGACCGGACAGATAGCTCAGCCCCAGCATTTT. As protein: CASSLTGQIAQPQHF.

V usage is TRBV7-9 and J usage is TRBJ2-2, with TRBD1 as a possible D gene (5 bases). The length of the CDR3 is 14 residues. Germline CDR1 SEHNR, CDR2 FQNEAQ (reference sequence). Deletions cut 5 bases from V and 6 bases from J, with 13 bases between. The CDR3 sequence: CASSGHRMSGELFF. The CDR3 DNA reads TGTGCCAGCAGCGGACACCGTATGTCCGGGGAGCTGTTTTTT.

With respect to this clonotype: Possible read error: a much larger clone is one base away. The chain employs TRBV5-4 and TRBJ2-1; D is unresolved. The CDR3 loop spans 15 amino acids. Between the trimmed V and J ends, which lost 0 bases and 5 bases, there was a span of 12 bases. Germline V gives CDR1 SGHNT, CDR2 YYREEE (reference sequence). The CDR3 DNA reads TGTGCCAGCAGCTTGGTCAACAACCAAAACAATGAGCAGTTCTTC. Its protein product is CASSLVNNQNNEQFF.

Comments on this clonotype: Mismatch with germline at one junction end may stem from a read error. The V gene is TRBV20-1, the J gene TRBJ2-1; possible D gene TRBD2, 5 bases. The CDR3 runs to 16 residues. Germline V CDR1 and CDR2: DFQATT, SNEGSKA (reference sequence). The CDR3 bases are TGCAGTTCTAGACCCTCCACTAGTGGGGCCTACAATGAGCAGTTCTTC. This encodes CSSRPSTSGAYNEQFF.